What follows are 4 T cell receptor beta chains derived from one specimen sequenced in a study of CXCR3-negative and CXCR3-positive naive CD8 T cells. The study, taken as a whole, reports: TRB CDR3s were more hydrophobic in CXCR3-positive than in CXCR3-negative naive cells.

Through 5' RACE with UMI labels, the TRB cDNA libraries were prepared. TCRdb re-called the 5' RACE reads and catalogs CDR3 proteins one per entry, DNA excluded. The listing records roughly 130,000 distinct CDR3 sequences. Their cognate antigens are unknown. Specimen: naive CXCR3+ CD8+ T cells from blood. This sample's subset: CD45RO-CCR7+CD27+CD95- naive CD8+ T cells expressing CXCR3 (TNR3+). These receptors were collected from a human donor in good health. Some clones in this sample may be carry-over from other donors' samples.

The chain couples TRBV6-5 to TRBJ2-5; TCRdb picks TRBD1, but there is no DNA to check that call. The CDR3 is 13 amino acids. Looked up from germline, CDR1 is MNHEY and CDR2 is SVGAGI. This chain's CDR3 is CASSTGGQETQYF.

V usage is TRBV5-1 and J usage is TRBJ1-6; the D call from TCRdb, TRBD1, cannot be confirmed without DNA. From germline, CDR1 is SGHRS and CDR2 YFSETQ. This CDR3 is built from 15 residues. CDR3: CASSGDSSLDRPLHF. Using reference TRBV5-1 and TRBJ1-6 for the parts outside the CDR3, the full variable domain is KAGVTQTPRYLIKTRGQQVTLSCSPISGHRSVSWYQQTPGQGLQFLFEYFSETQRNKGNFPGRFSGRQFSNSRSEMNVSTLELGDSALYLCASSGDSSLDRPLHFGNGTRLTVT.

The chain uses TRBV7-9 and TRBJ1-1; TCRdb names TRBD1, which stays unverified in the absence of DNA. The length of the CDR3 is 12 residues. Germline assignment: CDR1 SEHNR and CDR2 FQNEAQ (reference sequence). CDR3 residues: CASIDPGGEAFF.

The chain is built from TRBV29-1 and TRBJ2-1; the TCRdb call, TRBD1, lacks DNA for checking. Germline V gene sequence: CDR1 SQVTM, CDR2 ANQGSEA. The CDR3 totals 13 residues. CDR3 protein: CSGGQGPYNEQFF.